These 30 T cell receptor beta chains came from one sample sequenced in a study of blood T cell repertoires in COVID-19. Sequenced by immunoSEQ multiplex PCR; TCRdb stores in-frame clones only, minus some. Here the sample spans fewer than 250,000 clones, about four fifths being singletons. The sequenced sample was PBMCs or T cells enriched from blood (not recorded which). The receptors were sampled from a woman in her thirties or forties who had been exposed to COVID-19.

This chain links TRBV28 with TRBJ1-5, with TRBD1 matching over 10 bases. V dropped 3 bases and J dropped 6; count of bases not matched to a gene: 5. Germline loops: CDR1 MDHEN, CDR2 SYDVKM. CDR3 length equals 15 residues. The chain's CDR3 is CASSFGTGVGQPQHF. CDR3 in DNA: TGTGCCAGCAGTTTCGGGACAGGGGTAGGTCAGCCCCAGCATTTT.

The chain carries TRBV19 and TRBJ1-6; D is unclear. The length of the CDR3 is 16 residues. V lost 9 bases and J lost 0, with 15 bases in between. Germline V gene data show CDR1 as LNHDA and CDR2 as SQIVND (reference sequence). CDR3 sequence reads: CASAPPRSSYNSPLHF. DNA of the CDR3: TGTGCCAGCGCCCCACCACGGAGCTCCTATAATTCACCCCTCCACTTT. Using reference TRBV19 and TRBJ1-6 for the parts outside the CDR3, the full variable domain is DGGITQSPKYLFRKEGQNVTLSCEQNLNHDAMYWYRQDPGQGLRLIYYSQIVNDFQKGDIAEGYSVSREKKESFPLTVTSAQKNPTAFYLCASAPPRSSYNSPLHFGNGTRLTVT.

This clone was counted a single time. The CDR3 loop is CASSLSGGGNQPQHF. The CDR3 nucleotides read TGTGCCAGCAGCTTGTCGGGGGGTGGCAATCAGCCCCAGCATTTT. The rearrangement links TRBV7-9 to TRBJ1-5; a possible D gene is TRBD1 (5 bases). CDR1 is SEHNR and CDR2 is FQNEAQ in the germline V gene (reference sequence). This CDR3 has 15 residues. With 3 bases removed from V and 2 bases from J, the gap between germline ends came to 11 bases.

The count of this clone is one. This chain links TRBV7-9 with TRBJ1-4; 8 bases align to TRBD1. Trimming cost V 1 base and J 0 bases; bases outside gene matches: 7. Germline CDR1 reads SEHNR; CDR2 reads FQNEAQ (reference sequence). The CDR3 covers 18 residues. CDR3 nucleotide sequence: TGTGCCAGCAGCTTAGGTTGGACAGGGACAGCAACTAATGAAAAACTGTTTTTT. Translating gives CASSLGWTGTATNEKLFF.

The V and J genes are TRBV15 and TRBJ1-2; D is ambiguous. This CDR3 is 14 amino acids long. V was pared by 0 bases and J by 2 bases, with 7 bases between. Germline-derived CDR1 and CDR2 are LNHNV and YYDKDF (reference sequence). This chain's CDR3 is CATSRDRQNYGYTF. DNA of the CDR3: TGTGCCACCAGCAGAGATCGCCAGAACTATGGCTACACCTTC. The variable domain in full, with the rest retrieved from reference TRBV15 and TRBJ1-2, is DAMVIQNPRYQVTQFGKPVTLSCSQTLNHNVMYWYQQKSSQAPKLLFHYYDKDFNNEADTPDNFQSRRPNTSFCFLDIRSPGLGDTAMYLCATSRDRQNYGYTFGSGTRLTVV.

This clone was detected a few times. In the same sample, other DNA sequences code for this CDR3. CDR3 loop: CASSHSSWDRPYEQYF. CDR3 bases: TGCGCCAGCAGCCACTCCAGCTGGGACAGACCCTACGAGCAGTACTTC. This sequence joins TRBV4-1 and TRBJ2-7; 7 nucleotides line up with TRBD1. This CDR3 has 16 amino acids. Germline CDR1 is MGHRA and CDR2 is YSYEKL. Unmatched junction bases numbered 10, after V lost 3 bases and J lost 2 bases.

CDR3: CASSLAGGGETQYF. The CDR3 nucleotides read TGTGCCAGCAGCTTGGCGGGGGGTGGGGAGACCCAGTACTTC. V is TRBV5-4 and J is TRBJ2-5; TRBD2 agrees at 7 bases. The germline V gene encodes CDR1 SGHNT and CDR2 YYREEE (reference sequence). The CDR3 contains 14 residues. V dropped 0 bases and J dropped 5; count of bases not matched to a gene: 4.

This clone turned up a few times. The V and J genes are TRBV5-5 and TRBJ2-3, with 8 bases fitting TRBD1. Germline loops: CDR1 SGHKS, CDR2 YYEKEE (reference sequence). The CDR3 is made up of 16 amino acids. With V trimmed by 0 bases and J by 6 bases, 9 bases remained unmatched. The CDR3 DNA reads TGTGCCAGCAGCTTGGGGACAGGGAAAATCAGGGATACGCAGTATTTT. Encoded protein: CASSLGTGKIRDTQYF.

CDR3 residues: CASRANAGTGYYNEQFF. The CDR3 nucleotides read TGTGCCAGCAGAGCAAACGCCGGGACAGGGTATTACAATGAGCAGTTCTTC. This rearrangement joins TRBV28 to TRBJ2-1, with 9 bases lining up with TRBD1. Germline V gives CDR1 MDHEN, CDR2 SYDVKM. J was trimmed by 4 bases and V by 6 bases; bases with no gene match: 13. The CDR3 spans 17 residues.

CDR3 sequence: CASSVVGGVGSYNSPLHF. CDR3 in DNA: TGTGCCAGCAGCGTTGTAGGGGGCGTCGGCTCCTATAATTCACCCCTCCACTTT. The chain links TRBV28 to TRBJ1-6; 7 nucleotides agree with TRBD1. CDR1 MDHEN and CDR2 SYDVKM come from the germline V gene. The CDR3 runs to 18 residues. V shed 6 bases and J 0 bases; nucleotides not matched to a gene: 11. Full variable domain (outside the CDR3, taken from reference TRBV28 and TRBJ1-6): DVKVTQSSRYLVKRTGEKVFLECVQDMDHENMFWYRQDPGLGLRLIYFSYDVKMKEKGDIPEGYSVSREKKERFSLILESASTNQTSMYLCASSVVGGVGSYNSPLHFGNGTRLTVT.

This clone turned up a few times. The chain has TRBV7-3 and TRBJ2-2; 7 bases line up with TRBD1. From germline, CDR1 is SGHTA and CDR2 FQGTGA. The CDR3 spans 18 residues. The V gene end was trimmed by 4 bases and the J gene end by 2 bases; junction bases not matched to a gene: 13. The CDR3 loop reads CASSSPGGQAPNTGELFF. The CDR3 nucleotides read TGTGCCAGCAGCTCCCCGGGCGGACAGGCGCCCAACACCGGGGAGCTGTTTTTT.

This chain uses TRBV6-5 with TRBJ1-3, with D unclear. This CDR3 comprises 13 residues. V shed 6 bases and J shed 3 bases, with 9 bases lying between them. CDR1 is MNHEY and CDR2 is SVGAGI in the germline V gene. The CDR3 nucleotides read TGTGCCAGCAGGTACCCAGGTGGAAACACCATATATTTT. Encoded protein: CASRYPGGNTIYF.

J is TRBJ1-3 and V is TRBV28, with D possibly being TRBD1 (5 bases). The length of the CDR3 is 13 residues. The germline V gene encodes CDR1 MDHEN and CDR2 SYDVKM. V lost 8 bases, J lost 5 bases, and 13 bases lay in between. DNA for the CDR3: TGTGCCAGCGGTGGAGACAGTAGAAACACCATATATTTT. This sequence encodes CASGGDSRNTIYF.

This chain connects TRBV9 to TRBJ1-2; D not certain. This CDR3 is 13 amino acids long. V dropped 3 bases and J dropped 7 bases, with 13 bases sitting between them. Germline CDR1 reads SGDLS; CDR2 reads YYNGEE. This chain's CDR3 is CASSATAGGGYTF. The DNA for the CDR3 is TGTGCCAGCAGCGCGACGGCCGGCGGTGGCTACACCTTC. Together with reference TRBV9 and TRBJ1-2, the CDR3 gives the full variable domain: DSGVTQTPKHLITATGQRVTLRCSPRSGDLSVYWYQQSLDQGLQFLIQYYNGEERAKGNILERFSAQQFPDLHSELNLSSLELGDSALYFCASSATAGGGYTFGSGTRLTVV.

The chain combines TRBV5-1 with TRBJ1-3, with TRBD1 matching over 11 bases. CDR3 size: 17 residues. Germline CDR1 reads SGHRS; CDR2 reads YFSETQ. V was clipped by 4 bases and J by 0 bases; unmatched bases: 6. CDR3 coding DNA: TGCGCCAGCAGCCCTAGGACAGGGGGCATCTCTGGAAACACCATATATTTT. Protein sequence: CASSPRTGGISGNTIYF. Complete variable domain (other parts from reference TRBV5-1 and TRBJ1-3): KAGVTQTPRYLIKTRGQQVTLSCSPISGHRSVSWYQQTPGQGLQFLFEYFSETQRNKGNFPGRFSGRQFSNSRSEMNVSTLELGDSALYLCASSPRTGGISGNTIYFGEGSWLTVV.

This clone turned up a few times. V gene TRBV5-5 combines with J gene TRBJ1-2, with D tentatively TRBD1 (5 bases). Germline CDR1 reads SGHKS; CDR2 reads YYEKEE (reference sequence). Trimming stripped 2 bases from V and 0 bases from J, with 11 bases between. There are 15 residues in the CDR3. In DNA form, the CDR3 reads TGTGCCAGCAGCTTAACCGGGACTCCTAACTATGGCTACACCTTC. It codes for CASSLTGTPNYGYTF.

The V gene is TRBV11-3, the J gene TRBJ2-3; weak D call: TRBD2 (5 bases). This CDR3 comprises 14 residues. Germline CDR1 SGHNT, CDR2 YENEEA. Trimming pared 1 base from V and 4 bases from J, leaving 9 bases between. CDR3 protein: CASSLGGSPDTQYF. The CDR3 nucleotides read TGTGCCAGCAGCTTAGGAGGGAGCCCAGATACGCAGTATTTT.

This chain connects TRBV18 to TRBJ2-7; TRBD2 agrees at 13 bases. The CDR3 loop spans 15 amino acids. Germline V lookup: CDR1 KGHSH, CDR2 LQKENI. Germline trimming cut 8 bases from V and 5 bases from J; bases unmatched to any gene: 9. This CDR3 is CASTTSGGALHEQYF. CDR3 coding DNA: TGTGCCAGCACTACTAGCGGGGGGGCCCTTCACGAGCAGTACTTC.

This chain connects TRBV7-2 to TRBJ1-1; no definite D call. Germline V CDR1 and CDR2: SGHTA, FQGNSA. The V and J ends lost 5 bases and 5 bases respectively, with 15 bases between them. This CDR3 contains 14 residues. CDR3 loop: CASSAAPSGTEAFF. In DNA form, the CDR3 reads TGTGCCAGCAGCGCAGCCCCCAGCGGGACTGAAGCTTTCTTT.

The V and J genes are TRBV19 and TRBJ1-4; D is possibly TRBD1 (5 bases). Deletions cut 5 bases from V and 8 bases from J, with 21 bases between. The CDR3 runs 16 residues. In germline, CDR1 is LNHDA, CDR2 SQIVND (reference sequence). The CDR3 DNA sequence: TGTGCCAGTAGTCGGTATCGGGTGCAGGGATCGGAAAAACTGTTTTTT. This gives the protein CASSRYRVQGSEKLFF.

The CDR3 region is CASSLDGESYNEQFF. In DNA, the CDR3 is TGTGCCAGCAGCTTAGACGGGGAATCCTACAATGAGCAGTTCTTC. The rearrangement uses TRBV7-6 and TRBJ2-1; D is perhaps TRBD2 (5 bases). The germline gives CDR1 SGHVS, CDR2 FNYEAQ. V was clipped by 1 base and J by 1 base, with 8 bases between them. The CDR3 covers 15 residues.

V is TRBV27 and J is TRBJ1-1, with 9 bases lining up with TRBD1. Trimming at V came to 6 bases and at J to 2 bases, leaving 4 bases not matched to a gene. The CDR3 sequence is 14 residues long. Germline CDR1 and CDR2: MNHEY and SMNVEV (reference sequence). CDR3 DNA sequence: TGTGCCAGCAGGGCGGACAGGGGAAACACTGAAGCTTTCTTT. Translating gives CASRADRGNTEAFF.

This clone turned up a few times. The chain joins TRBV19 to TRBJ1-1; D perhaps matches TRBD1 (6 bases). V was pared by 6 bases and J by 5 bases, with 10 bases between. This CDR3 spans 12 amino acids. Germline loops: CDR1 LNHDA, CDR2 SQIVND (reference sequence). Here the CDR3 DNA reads TGTGCCAGTAGCTCCGGACAGACTGAAGCTTTCTTT. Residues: CASSSGQTEAFF.

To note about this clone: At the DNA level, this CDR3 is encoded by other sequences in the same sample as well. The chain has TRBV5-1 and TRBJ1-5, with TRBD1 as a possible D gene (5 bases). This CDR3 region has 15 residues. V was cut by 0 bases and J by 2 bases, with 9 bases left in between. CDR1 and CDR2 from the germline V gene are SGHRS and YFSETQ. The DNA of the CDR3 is TGCGCCAGCAGCTTGGAAGGGGCGGGCAATCAGCCCCAGCATTTT. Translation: CASSLEGAGNQPQHF.

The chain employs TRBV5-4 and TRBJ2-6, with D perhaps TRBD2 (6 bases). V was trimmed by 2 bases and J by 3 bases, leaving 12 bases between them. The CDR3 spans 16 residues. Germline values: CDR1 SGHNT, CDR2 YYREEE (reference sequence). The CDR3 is CASSFRGVFGANVLTF. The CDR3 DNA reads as TGTGCCAGCAGCTTCCGCGGGGTATTTGGGGCCAACGTCCTGACTTTC.

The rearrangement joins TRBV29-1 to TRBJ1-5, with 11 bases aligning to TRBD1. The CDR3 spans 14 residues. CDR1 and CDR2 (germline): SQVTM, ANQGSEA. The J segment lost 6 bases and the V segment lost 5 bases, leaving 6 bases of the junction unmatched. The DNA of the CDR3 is TGCAGCGTTACAGGACAGGGGGCCGGTCAGCCCCAGCATTTT. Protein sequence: CSVTGQGAGQPQHF.

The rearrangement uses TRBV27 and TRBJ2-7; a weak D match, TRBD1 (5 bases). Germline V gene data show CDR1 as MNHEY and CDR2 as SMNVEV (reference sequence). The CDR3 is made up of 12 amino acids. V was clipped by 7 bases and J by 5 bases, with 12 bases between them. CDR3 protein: CASKAGLHEQYF. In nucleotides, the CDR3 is TGTGCCAGCAAGGCAGGGCTCCACGAGCAGTACTTC.

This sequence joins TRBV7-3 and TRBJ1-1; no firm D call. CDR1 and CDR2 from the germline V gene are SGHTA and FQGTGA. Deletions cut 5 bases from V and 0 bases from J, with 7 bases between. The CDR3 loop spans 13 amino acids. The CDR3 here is CASSPRLNTEAFF. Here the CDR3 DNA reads TGTGCCAGCAGCCCTCGGTTGAACACTGAAGCTTTCTTT.

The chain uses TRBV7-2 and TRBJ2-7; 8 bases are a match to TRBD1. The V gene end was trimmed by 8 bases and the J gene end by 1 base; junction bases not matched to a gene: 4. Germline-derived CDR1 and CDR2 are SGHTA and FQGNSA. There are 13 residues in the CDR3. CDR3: CASGDRGSYEQYF. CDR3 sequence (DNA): TGTGCCAGCGGCGACAGGGGTTCCTACGAGCAGTACTTC.

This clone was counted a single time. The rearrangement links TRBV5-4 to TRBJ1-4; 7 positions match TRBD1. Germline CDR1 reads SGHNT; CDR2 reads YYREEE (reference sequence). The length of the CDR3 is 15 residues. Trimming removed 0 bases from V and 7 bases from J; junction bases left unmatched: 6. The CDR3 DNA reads TGTGCCAGCAGCTTGGGCGGACAGGAGGGTGAAAAACTGTTTTTT. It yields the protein CASSLGGQEGEKLFF.